This T cell receptor beta chain was sequenced for a study of T cell repertoires in cytomegalovirus infection. Overall study: Public TCR beta signature analysis indicated the presence of both CMV infection and matching HLA type.

The CDR3 loop spans 14 amino acids. The germline V gene encodes CDR1 SGHNT and CDR2 YYREEE (reference sequence). V dropped 3 bases and J dropped 5 bases, with 12 bases sitting between them. Study-level results: Dominant in the ex vivo response were TCR beta clonotypes restricted by HLA-C and specific for CMV.

TCRdb recomputed calls from the reads with MiXCR, one row per CDR3 protein. Among fewer than 250,000 distinct CDR3 sequences listed, 10% to 15% were seen once. Comment on this clonotype: Its antigen remains unknown.

V gene TRBV5-4 combines with J gene TRBJ2-1; D is unresolved. The source of this sequence is a human donor in good health (CMV status not recorded). Some clones in this sample may be carry-over from other donors' samples. The sample consisted of PBMCs. CDR3 bases: TGTGCCAGCAGCTCCCGCGGTGCAAACAATGAGCAGTTCTTC. Translated: CASSSRGANNEQFF.